This T cell receptor (beta chain) was identified during a study of Ad26.COV2.S vaccination and SARS-CoV-2 variants. Overall study: The donor participated in the COV1001 trial, in its Ad26.COV2.S arm. General observations from the study: Quantification of TCR breadth and depth may have yielded underestimates of total T cell responses. Vaccine recipients showed a spike-specific TCR breadth that was higher than in placebo recipients.

Method: immunoSEQ multiplex PCR; TCRdb's copy keeps in-frame clones and lacks some. The profile covers roughly 410,000 clones, with roughly 85% appearing a single time and nearly 7.5% taken by the ten largest. This clone was seen just once. The antigen is unknown. The treatment here: approximately 18 received Ad26.COV2.S at low or high dose, single or two shots; 5 received placebo; per-sample allocation not given. Sampling occurred on day 63 after the first vaccine or placebo injection. Participants' vaccine, an Ad26 vector, delivered Wuhan-strain SARS-CoV-2 spike. V was cut by 8 bases and J by 3 bases, with 14 bases left in between. CDR1 and CDR2 (germline): MNHEY, SMNVEV (reference sequence). The CDR3 loop spans 13 amino acids.

The source was peripheral blood, collected in a trial of Ad26.COV2.S vaccine versus placebo. The receptor was derived from a person between 18 and 59 years old who received the Ad26.COV2.S COVID-19 vaccine or a placebo. V and J are TRBV27 and TRBJ2-7; D is perhaps TRBD1 (5 bases). DNA for the CDR3: TGTGCCAGCTCGCTAGGGGTAGGCTACGAGCAGTACTTC. It translates to CASSLGVGYEQYF.